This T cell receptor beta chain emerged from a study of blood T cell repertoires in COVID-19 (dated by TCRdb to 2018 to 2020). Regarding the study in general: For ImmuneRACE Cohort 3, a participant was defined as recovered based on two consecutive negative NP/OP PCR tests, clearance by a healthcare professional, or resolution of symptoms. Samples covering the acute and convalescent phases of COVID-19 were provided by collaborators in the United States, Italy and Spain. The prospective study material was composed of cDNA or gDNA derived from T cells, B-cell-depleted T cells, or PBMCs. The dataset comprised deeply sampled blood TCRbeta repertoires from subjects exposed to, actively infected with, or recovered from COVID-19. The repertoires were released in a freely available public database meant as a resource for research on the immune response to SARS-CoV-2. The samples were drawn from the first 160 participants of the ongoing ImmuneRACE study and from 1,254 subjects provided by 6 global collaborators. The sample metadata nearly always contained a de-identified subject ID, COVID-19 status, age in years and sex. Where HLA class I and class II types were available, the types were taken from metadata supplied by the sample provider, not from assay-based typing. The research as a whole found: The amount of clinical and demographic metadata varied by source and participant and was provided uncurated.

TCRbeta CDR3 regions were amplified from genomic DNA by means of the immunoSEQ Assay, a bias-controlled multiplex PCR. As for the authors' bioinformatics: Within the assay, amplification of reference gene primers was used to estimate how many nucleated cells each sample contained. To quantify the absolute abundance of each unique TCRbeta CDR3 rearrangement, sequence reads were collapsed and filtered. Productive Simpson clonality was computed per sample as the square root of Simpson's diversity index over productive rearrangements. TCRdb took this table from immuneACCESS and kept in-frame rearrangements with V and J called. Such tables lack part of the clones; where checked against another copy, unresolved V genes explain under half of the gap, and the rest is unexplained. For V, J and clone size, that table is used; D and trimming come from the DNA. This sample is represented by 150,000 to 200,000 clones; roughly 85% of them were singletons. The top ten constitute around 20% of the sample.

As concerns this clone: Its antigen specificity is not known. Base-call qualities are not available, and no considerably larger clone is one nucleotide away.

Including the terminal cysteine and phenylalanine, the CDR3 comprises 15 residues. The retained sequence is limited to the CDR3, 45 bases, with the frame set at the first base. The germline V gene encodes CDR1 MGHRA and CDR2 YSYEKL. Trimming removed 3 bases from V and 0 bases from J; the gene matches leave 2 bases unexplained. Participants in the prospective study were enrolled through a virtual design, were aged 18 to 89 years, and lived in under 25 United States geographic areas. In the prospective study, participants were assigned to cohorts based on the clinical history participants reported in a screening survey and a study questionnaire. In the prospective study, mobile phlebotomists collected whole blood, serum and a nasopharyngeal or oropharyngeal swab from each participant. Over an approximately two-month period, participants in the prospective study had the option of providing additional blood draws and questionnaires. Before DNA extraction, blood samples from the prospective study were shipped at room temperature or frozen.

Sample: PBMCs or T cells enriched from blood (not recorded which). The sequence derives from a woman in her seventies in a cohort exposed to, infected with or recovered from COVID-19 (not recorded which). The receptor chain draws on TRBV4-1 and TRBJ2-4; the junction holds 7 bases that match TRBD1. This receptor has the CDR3 CASSQHRGAKNIQYF. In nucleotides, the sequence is TGCGCCAGCAGCCAGCACAGGGGAGCCAAAAACATTCAGTACTTC.